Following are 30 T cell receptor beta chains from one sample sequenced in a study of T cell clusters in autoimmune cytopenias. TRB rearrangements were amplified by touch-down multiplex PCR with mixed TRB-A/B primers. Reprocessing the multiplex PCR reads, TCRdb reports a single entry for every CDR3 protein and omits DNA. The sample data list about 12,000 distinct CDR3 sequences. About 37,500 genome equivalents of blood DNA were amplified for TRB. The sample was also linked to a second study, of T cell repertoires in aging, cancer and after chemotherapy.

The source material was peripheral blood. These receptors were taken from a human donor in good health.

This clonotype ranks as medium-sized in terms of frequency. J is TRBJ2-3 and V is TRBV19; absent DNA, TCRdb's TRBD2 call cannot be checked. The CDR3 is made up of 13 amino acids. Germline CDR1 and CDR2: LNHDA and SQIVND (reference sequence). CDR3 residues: CASRAGTTDTQYF. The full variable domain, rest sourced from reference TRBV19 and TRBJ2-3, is DGGITQSPKYLFRKEGQNVTLSCEQNLNHDAMYWYRQDPGQGLRLIYYSQIVNDFQKGDIAEGYSVSREKKESFPLTVTSAQKNPTAFYLCASRAGTTDTQYFGPGTRLTVL.

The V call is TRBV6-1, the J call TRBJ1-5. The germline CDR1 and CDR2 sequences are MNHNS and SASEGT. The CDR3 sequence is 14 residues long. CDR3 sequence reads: CASRAWDSNQPQHF.

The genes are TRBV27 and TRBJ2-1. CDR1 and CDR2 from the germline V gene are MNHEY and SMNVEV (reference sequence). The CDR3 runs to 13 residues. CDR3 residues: CASSTGSYNEQFF.

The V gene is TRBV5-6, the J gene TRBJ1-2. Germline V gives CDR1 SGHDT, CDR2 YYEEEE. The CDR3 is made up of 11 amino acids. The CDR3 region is CASSYDLGYTF.

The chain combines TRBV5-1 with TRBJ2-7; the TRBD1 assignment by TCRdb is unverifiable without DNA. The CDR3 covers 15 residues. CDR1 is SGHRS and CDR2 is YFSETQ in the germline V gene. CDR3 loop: CASSLAGTASYEQYF.

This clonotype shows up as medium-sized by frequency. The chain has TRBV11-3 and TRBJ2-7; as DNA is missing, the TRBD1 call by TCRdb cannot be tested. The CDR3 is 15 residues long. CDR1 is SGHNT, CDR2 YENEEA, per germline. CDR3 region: CASSLPRAGSYEQYF.

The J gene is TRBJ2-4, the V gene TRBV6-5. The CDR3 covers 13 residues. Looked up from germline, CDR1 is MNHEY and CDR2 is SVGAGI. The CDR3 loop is CASTAGPKNIQYF.

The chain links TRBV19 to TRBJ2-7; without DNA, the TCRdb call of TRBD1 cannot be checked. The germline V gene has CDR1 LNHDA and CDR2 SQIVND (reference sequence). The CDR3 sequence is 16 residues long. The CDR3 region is CASSTLTGTGGYEQYF.

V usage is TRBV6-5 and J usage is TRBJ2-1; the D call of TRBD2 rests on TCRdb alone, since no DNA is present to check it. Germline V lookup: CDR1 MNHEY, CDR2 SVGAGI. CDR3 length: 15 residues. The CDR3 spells CASSIPSGGSGEQFF.

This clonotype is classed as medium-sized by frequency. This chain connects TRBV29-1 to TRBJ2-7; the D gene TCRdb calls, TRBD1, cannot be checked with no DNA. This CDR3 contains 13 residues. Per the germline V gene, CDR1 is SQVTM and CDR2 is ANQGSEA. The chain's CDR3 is CSASGQGGYEQYF.

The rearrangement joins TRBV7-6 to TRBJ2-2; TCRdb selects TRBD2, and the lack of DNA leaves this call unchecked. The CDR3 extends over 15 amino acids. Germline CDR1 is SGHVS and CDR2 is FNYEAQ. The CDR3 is CASSLTSGAFGELFF.

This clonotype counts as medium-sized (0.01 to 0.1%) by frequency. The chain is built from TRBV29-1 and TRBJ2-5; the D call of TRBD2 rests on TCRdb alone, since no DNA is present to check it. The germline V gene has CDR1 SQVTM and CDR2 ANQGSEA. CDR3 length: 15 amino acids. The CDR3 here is CSVEVARENQETQYF.

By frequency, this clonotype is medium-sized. CDR3: CAWSADFSYNEQFF. This sequence joins TRBV30 and TRBJ2-1; TCRdb designates TRBD2, a call that cannot be tested without DNA. Germline V gives CDR1 GTSNPN, CDR2 SVGIG (reference sequence). The CDR3 runs 14 residues. The full variable domain, its missing parts supplied by reference TRBV30 and TRBJ2-1, is SQTIHQWPATLVQPVGSPLSLECTVEGTSNPNLYWYRQAAGRGLQLLFYSVGIGQISSEVPQNLSASRPQDRQFILSSKKLLLSDSGFYLCAWSADFSYNEQFFGPGTRLTVL.

This CDR3 reads CASEGPGDTQYF. The chain employs TRBV11-1 and TRBJ2-3; lacking DNA, the TRBD2 call made by TCRdb goes unchecked. CDR3 length: 12 residues. Germline V lookup: CDR1 SGHAT, CDR2 FQDESV (reference sequence).

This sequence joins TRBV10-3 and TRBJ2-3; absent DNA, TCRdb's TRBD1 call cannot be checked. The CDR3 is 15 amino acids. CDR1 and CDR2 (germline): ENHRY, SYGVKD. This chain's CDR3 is CAIKSTGGSTDTQYF.

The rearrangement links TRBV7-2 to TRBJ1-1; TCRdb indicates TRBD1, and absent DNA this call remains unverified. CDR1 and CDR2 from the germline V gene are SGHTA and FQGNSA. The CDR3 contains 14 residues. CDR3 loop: CASTRVGWDTEAFF.

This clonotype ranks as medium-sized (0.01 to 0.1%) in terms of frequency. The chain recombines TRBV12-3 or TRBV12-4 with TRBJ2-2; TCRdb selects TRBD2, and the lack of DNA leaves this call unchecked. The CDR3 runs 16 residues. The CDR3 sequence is CASSDRLAGSTGELFF.

CDR3 loop: CASRDRGGRSYNEQFF. The rearrangement joins TRBV12-3 or TRBV12-4 to TRBJ2-1; the TCRdb call, TRBD1, lacks DNA for checking. The CDR3 is 16 residues long.

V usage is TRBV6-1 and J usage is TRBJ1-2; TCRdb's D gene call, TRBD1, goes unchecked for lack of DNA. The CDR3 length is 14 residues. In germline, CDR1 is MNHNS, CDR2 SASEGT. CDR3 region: CASSSGGANYGYTF.

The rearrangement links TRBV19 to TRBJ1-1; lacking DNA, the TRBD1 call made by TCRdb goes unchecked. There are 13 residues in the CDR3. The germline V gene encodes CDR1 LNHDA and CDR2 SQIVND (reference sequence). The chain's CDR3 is CASRGGADTEAFF.

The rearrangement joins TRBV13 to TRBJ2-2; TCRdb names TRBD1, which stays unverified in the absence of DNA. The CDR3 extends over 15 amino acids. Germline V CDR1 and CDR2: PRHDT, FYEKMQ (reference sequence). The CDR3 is CASSPLEGDIGELFF. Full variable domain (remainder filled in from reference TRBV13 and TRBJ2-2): AAGVIQSPRHLIKEKRETATLKCYPIPRHDTVYWYQQGPGQDPQFLISFYEKMQSDKGSIPDRFSAQQFSDYHSELNMSSLELGDSALYFCASSPLEGDIGELFFGEGSRLTVL.

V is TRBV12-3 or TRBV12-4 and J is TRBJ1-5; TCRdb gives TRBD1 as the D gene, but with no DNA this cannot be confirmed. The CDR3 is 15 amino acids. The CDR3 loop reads CASRDRGRSNQPQHF.

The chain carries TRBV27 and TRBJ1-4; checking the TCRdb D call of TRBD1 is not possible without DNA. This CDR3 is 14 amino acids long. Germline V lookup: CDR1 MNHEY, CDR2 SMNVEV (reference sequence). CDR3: CASSDAGEWEKLFF. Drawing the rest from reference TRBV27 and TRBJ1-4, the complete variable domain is EAQVTQNPRYLITVTGKKLTVTCSQNMNHEYMSWYRQDPGLGLRQIYYSMNVEVTDKGDVPEGYKVSRKEKRNFPLILESPSPNQTSLYFCASSDAGEWEKLFFGSGTQLSVL.

This chain's CDR3 is CASRLGGAGELFF. The rearrangement links TRBV10-3 to TRBJ2-2; lacking DNA, the TRBD2 call made by TCRdb goes unchecked. The germline V gene encodes CDR1 ENHRY and CDR2 SYGVKD. The CDR3 has 13 residues.

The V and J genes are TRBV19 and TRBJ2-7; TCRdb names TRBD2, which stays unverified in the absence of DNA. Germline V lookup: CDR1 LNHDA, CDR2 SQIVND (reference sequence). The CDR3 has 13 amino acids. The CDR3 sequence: CASSMSSGVEQYF.

Here the CDR3 reads CASRPAGGDYNEQFF. The chain uses TRBV27 and TRBJ2-1; TCRdb indicates TRBD2, and absent DNA this call remains unverified. The V gene's germline CDR1 is MNHEY and CDR2 SMNVEV (reference sequence). There are 15 residues in the CDR3.

CDR3 region: CAWSAGGGGNDGYTF. The chain couples TRBV30 to TRBJ1-2; the TCRdb call, TRBD1, lacks DNA for checking. CDR1 and CDR2 from the germline V gene are GTSNPN and SVGIG (reference sequence). CDR3 size: 15 residues.

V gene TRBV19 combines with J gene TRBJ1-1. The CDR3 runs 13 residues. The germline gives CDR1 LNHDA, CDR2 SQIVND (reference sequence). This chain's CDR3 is CASSISGTTEAFF. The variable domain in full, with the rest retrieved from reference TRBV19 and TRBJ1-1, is DGGITQSPKYLFRKEGQNVTLSCEQNLNHDAMYWYRQDPGQGLRLIYYSQIVNDFQKGDIAEGYSVSREKKESFPLTVTSAQKNPTAFYLCASSISGTTEAFFGQGTRLTVV.

The CDR3 is CASSTTAFGGEENEQFF. This chain uses TRBV6-6 with TRBJ2-1; TCRdb designates TRBD2, a call that cannot be tested without DNA. The CDR3 extends over 17 amino acids. Germline V gene data show CDR1 as MNHNY and CDR2 as SVGAGI (reference sequence).

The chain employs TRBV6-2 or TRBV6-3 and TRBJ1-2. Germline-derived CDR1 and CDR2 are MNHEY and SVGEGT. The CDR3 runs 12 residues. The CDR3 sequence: CASSYGLGGYTF.